Presented here are 28 T cell receptor beta chains from one specimen sequenced in a study of blood T cell repertoires in COVID-19. Data came from immunoSEQ multiplex PCR; TCRdb stores just in-frame clones and leaves some out. This table holds 380,000 or so clones, approximately 88% found once. The source material was PBMCs or T cells enriched from blood (not recorded which). The receptors were gathered from a woman aged 40 to 49 with acute COVID-19.

The chain joins TRBV5-1 to TRBJ2-2, with 9 bases aligning to TRBD1. CDR3 length equals 15 residues. Germline trimming cut 2 bases from V and 4 bases from J; bases unmatched to any gene: 3. The V gene's germline CDR1 is SGHRS and CDR2 YFSETQ. Written as DNA, the CDR3 is TGCGCCAGCAGCTTACAGGGGGCGGTCACCGGGGAGCTGTTTTTT. It yields the protein CASSLQGAVTGELFF.

V usage is TRBV24-1 and J usage is TRBJ2-7, with 8 bases fitting TRBD1. Trimming at V came to 1 base and at J to 4 bases, leaving 2 bases not matched to a gene. This CDR3 comprises 14 residues. CDR1 and CDR2 from the germline V gene are KGHDR and SFDVKD. CDR3 region: CATSDFDRGYEQYF. The CDR3 DNA is TGTGCCACCAGTGATTTTGACAGGGGTTACGAGCAGTACTTC.

This clone has just a few counts. The V call is TRBV5-6, the J call TRBJ2-7, with a tentative D call TRBD2 (6 bases). CDR3 length: 15 residues. V lost 5 bases, J lost 0 bases, and 15 bases lay in between. From germline, CDR1 is SGHDT and CDR2 YYEEEE. CDR3 residues: CASSKTGGPSYEQYF. The CDR3 DNA follows: TGTGCCAGCAGTAAAACCGGGGGACCCTCCTACGAGCAGTACTTC.

J is TRBJ2-3 and V is TRBV7-9, with D uncertain. The V gene lost 3 bases and the J gene lost 0 bases, with 4 bases spanning the gap. Per the germline V gene, CDR1 is SEHNR and CDR2 is FQNEAQ (reference sequence). The CDR3 covers 13 residues. CDR3 sequence (DNA): TGTGCCAGCAGCTTTAAAAGCACAGATACGCAGTATTTT. Translating it yields CASSFKSTDTQYF.

The genes are TRBV29-1 and TRBJ2-2, with 8 bases lining up with TRBD1. V lost 7 bases, J lost 4 bases, and 11 bases stayed unmatched. This CDR3 is built from 15 residues. CDR1 is SQVTM and CDR2 is ANQGSEA in the germline V gene. The CDR3 sequence: CSAVKQGAGTGELFF. As DNA, the CDR3 is TGCAGCGCCGTAAAGCAGGGGGCCGGCACCGGGGAGCTGTTTTTT.

The chain uses TRBV9 and TRBJ1-4, with a weak D call TRBD1 (6 bases). Germline CDR1 and CDR2: SGDLS and YYNGEE. The CDR3 covers 14 residues. The V and J ends lost 0 bases and 7 bases respectively, with 10 bases between them. CDR3 nucleotides: TGTGCCAGCAGCGTAGACAGGGTTACTGAAAAACTGTTTTTT. Its protein product is CASSVDRVTEKLFF.

The chain recombines TRBV25-1 with TRBJ2-5; TRBD2 matches at 7 bases. CDR3 length: 15 amino acids. Losses at the gene ends were 7 bases for V and 1 base for J; bases not matched to a gene: 9. CDR1 is MGHDK, CDR2 SYGVNS, per germline. The CDR3 region is CASKGLAGPQETQYF. The CDR3 nucleotides read TGTGCCAGCAAGGGATTAGCGGGCCCCCAAGAGACCCAGTACTTC.

The chain couples TRBV2 to TRBJ2-7; 9 nucleotides match TRBD1. The CDR3 is 12 amino acids. The V gene's germline CDR1 is SNHLY and CDR2 FYNNEI. V dropped 8 bases and J dropped 4; count of bases not matched to a gene: 3. In DNA, the CDR3 is TGTGCCAGCGATGGACAGGGGTACGAGCAGTACTTC. Protein product: CASDGQGYEQYF.

The chain has TRBV5-3 and TRBJ1-3; D possibly corresponds to TRBD1 (5 bases). TRBV5-3 is known as an ORF, though its function is uncertain. CDR3 size: 15 residues. V was pared by 0 bases and J by 0 bases, with 7 bases between. The CDR3 loop reads CARSLEGYSGNTIYF. The CDR3 DNA is TGTGCCAGAAGCTTGGAGGGGTACTCTGGAAACACCATATATTTT.

The chain recombines TRBV29-1 with TRBJ1-1; possibly TRBD1 for D (5 bases). This CDR3 has 14 residues. The germline gives CDR1 SQVTM, CDR2 ANQGSEA. The V gene lost 7 bases and the J gene lost 0 bases, with 15 bases spanning the gap. CDR3 residues: CSARAGGVNTEAFF. The CDR3 region has the DNA TGCAGCGCCCGGGCGGGGGGGGTGAACACTGAAGCTTTCTTT.

The V gene is TRBV4-2, the J gene TRBJ2-3, with D perhaps matching TRBD2 (7 bases). CDR3 size: 15 residues. Per germline, CDR1 LGHNA and CDR2 YNFKEQ. V was clipped by 3 bases and J by 6 bases, with 16 bases between them. The CDR3, as DNA: TGTGCCAGCAGCCAGGTGGCGGGGGCTCCGGATACGCAGTATTTT. It codes for CASSQVAGAPDTQYF.

The gene calls are TRBV11-2 and TRBJ1-3, with 10 nucleotides matching TRBD1. J lost 6 bases, V lost 2 bases, and 4 bases had no gene match. The CDR3 is 15 amino acids. Germline CDR1 and CDR2: SGHAT and FQNNGV. CDR3 sequence: CASSLRGTGENTIYF. As DNA, the CDR3 is TGTGCCAGCAGCTTACGGGGGACAGGGGAAAACACCATATATTTT.

The CDR3 coding sequence is TGTGCCAGCAGCGATAGAGAGATAGGCTACACCTTC. This codes for CASSDREIGYTF. The chain couples TRBV7-6 to TRBJ1-2; D remains unclear. This CDR3 spans 12 amino acids. The germline V and J ends were trimmed by 5 bases and 8 bases, with 12 bases remaining between them. Germline V gene data show CDR1 as SGHVS and CDR2 as FNYEAQ.

The CDR3 loop is CATNRGAEQYF. The CDR3 DNA follows: TGTGCCACAAACAGGGGGGCCGAGCAGTACTTC. V and J are TRBV6-5 and TRBJ2-7, with TRBD1 identical over 8 bases. The germline CDR1 and CDR2 sequences are MNHEY and SVGAGI. The CDR3 runs to 11 residues. The V segment lost 10 bases and the J segment 6 bases; nucleotides outside the gene matches: 5.

The J gene is TRBJ1-3, the V gene TRBV27, with 7 bases matching TRBD1. With V trimmed by 6 bases and J by 1 base, 18 bases remained unmatched. The CDR3 loop spans 19 amino acids. The germline CDR1 and CDR2 sequences are MNHEY and SMNVEV (reference sequence). Here the CDR3 DNA reads TGTGCCAGCAGCGCGCGCTCGACAGGGAAAATAGATTCTGGAAACACCATATATTTT. This codes for CASSARSTGKIDSGNTIYF.

The V call is TRBV6-5, the J call TRBJ1-5; 9 bases are shared with TRBD1. V shed 6 bases, J shed 4 bases, and the junction held 7 bases outside the gene matches. CDR1 MNHEY and CDR2 SVGAGI come from the germline V gene. The CDR3 totals 15 residues. CDR3 sequence: CASRRKGQGNQPQHF. The CDR3 region has the DNA TGTGCCAGCAGAAGAAAAGGACAGGGGAATCAGCCCCAGCATTTT.

The V gene is TRBV3-1 (or the pseudogene TRBV3-2), the J gene TRBJ1-1; weak D call: TRBD1 (5 bases). The ends were cut back, 4 bases at V and 6 bases at J, with 9 bases in the middle. CDR1 and CDR2 (germline): LGHDT, YNNKEL (reference sequence). The length of the CDR3 is 12 residues. This CDR3 reads CASSPTGAEAFF. As DNA, the CDR3 is TGTGCCAGCAGCCCAACAGGAGCTGAAGCTTTCTTT.

The chain is built from TRBV14 and TRBJ2-7; D is possibly TRBD1 (6 bases). The CDR3 has 14 amino acids. Germline loops: CDR1 SGHDN, CDR2 FVKESK. V was trimmed by 4 bases and J by 2 bases, leaving 12 bases between them. The CDR3 DNA reads TGTGCCAGCAGCCCCCTGGACAGCACCTACGAGCAGTACTTC. Translating gives CASSPLDSTYEQYF.

The rearrangement uses TRBV29-1 and TRBJ1-2; D call uncertain. This CDR3 spans 12 amino acids. Trimming cost V 7 bases and J 4 bases, with 13 bases left between them. Germline lookup yields CDR1 SQVTM and CDR2 ANQGSEA. This chain's CDR3 is CSAAGQTYGYTF. The CDR3 DNA reads as TGCAGCGCTGCAGGCCAAACCTATGGCTACACCTTC.

The chain is built from TRBV27 and TRBJ2-7; 8 bases map to TRBD1. The CDR3 runs 14 residues. CDR1 and CDR2 from the germline V gene are MNHEY and SMNVEV (reference sequence). J lost 2 bases, V lost 5 bases, and 5 bases had no gene match. CDR3 nucleotide sequence: TGTGCCAGCAGTCTCTGGACAGGGACCTACGAGCAGTACTTC. It is translated as CASSLWTGTYEQYF.

The CDR3 protein is CASSGSSGGLGETQYF. CDR3 nucleotide sequence: TGTGCCAGCAGTGGGTCTAGCGGGGGGCTGGGAGAGACCCAGTACTTC. The rearrangement links TRBV2 to TRBJ2-5; TRBD2 aligns across 11 bases. Trimming cost V 4 bases and J 4 bases; bases outside gene matches: 8. This CDR3 has 16 amino acids. Germline lookup yields CDR1 SNHLY and CDR2 FYNNEI.

This clone appeared once. The genes are TRBV9 and TRBJ1-1; D is perhaps TRBD1 (5 bases). With 4 bases removed from V and 1 base from J, the gap between germline ends came to 14 bases. The CDR3 covers 15 residues. Germline V gene data show CDR1 as SGDLS and CDR2 as YYNGEE. DNA of the CDR3: TGTGCCAGCAGCCCCAGACAGCACCCGAACACTGAAGCTTTCTTT. Translation gives CASSPRQHPNTEAFF.

This clone was detected a few times. The rearrangement joins TRBV3-1 (or the pseudogene TRBV3-2) to TRBJ1-1, with unresolved D. V lost 6 bases and J lost 1, with 9 bases in between. The CDR3 has 13 amino acids. Germline values: CDR1 LGHDT, CDR2 YNNKEL (reference sequence). CDR3 protein: CASSSHPNTEAFF. The DNA for the CDR3 is TGTGCCAGCAGTAGTCACCCGAACACTGAAGCTTTCTTT.

V gene TRBV7-9 combines with J gene TRBJ1-1; D call uncertain. The CDR3 extends over 15 amino acids. Germline V gene lookup returns CDR1 SEHNR and CDR2 FQNEAQ (reference sequence). Trimming pared 6 bases from V and 0 bases from J, leaving 14 bases between. CDR3 sequence reads: CASRAKQQMNTEAFF. The CDR3 nucleotides are TGTGCCAGCAGGGCGAAACAGCAGATGAACACTGAAGCTTTCTTT.

This sequence joins TRBV5-6 and TRBJ1-4, with TRBD1 matching over 10 bases. Germline trimming cut 3 bases from V and 3 bases from J; bases unmatched to any gene: 8. CDR1 is SGHDT and CDR2 is YYEEEE in the germline V gene. The CDR3 runs 17 residues. The CDR3 loop is CASSSPKGTGANEKLFF. CDR3 nucleotides: TGTGCCAGCAGCTCACCAAAAGGGACAGGGGCTAATGAAAAACTGTTTTTT. Based on the CDR3 plus reference TRBV5-6 and TRBJ1-4, the full variable domain is DAGVTQSPTHLIKTRGQQVTLRCSPKSGHDTVSWYQQALGQGPQFIFQYYEEEERQRGNFPDRFSGHQFPNYSSELNVNALLLGDSALYLCASSSPKGTGANEKLFFGSGTQLSVL.

The chain carries TRBV5-4 and TRBJ1-2; TRBD1 matches at 8 bases. The trim removed 3 bases at V and 6 bases at J, leaving 7 bases unmatched. CDR1 is SGHNT and CDR2 is YYREEE in the germline V gene (reference sequence). The CDR3 contains 14 residues. CDR3 coding DNA: TGTGCCAGCAGCTCCTGGCAGGGGGCGGATGGCTACACCTTC. It is translated as CASSSWQGADGYTF.

V and J are TRBV30 and TRBJ1-1; D might be TRBD1 (6 bases). Between the trimmed V and J ends, which lost 5 bases and 5 bases, there was a span of 15 bases. Per germline, CDR1 GTSNPN and CDR2 SVGIG (reference sequence). This CDR3 region has 13 residues. CDR3 DNA: TGTGCCTGGGTCCGGGACACTGGAACTGAAGCTTTCTTT. It yields the protein CAWVRDTGTEAFF. Complete variable domain (other parts from reference TRBV30 and TRBJ1-1): SQTIHQWPATLVQPVGSPLSLECTVEGTSNPNLYWYRQAAGRGLQLLFYSVGIGQISSEVPQNLSASRPQDRQFILSSKKLLLSDSGFYLCAWVRDTGTEAFFGQGTRLTVV.

The rearrangement links TRBV11-3 to TRBJ2-7; weak D call: TRBD1 (5 bases). CDR1 SGHNT and CDR2 YENEEA come from the germline V gene. Trimming pared 2 bases from V and 5 bases from J, leaving 10 bases between. This CDR3 is built from 13 residues. This chain's CDR3 is CASSLRGTHEQYF. DNA for the CDR3: TGTGCCAGCAGCTTAAGGGGAACCCACGAGCAGTACTTC.